The 30 T cell receptor beta chains listed next were all sequenced from one sample in a study of T cell responses to AZD1222 COVID-19 vaccine. Method: immunoSEQ multiplex PCR; TCRdb's copy keeps in-frame clones and lacks some. In the table there are 90,000 to 150,000 clones, roughly 88% of which are singletons. Sequencing was performed on peripheral blood, taken on day 0 of AZD1222 vaccination. The origin of the receptors is an adult in good health.

CDR3 loop: CAWTQTGGWYTGELFF. CDR3 nucleotide sequence: TGTGCCTGGACACAAACAGGGGGTTGGTACACCGGGGAGCTGTTTTTT. The J gene is TRBJ2-2, the V gene TRBV30; 8 bases are a match to TRBD1. Germline trimming cut 4 bases from V and 3 bases from J; bases unmatched to any gene: 10. This CDR3 has 16 residues. Per the germline V gene, CDR1 is GTSNPN and CDR2 is SVGIG (reference sequence).

The V call is TRBV5-6, the J call TRBJ1-6; D remains ambiguous. CDR1 is SGHDT and CDR2 is YYEEEE in the germline V gene. Trimming pared 5 bases from V and 0 bases from J, leaving 15 bases between. This CDR3 is built from 17 residues. The CDR3 reads CASSFGSAGSYNSPLHF. CDR3 nucleotides: TGTGCCAGCAGTTTCGGATCGGCGGGCTCCTATAATTCACCCCTCCACTTT.

The chain combines TRBV27 with TRBJ2-1; D uncertain. Germline CDR1 MNHEY, CDR2 SMNVEV (reference sequence). Trimming took off 5 bases at V and 0 bases at J, with 14 bases between the two ends. The length of the CDR3 is 16 residues. The CDR3 DNA sequence: TGTGCCAGCAGTCCGCCTAGGACGAGCTCCTACAATGAGCAGTTCTTC. Protein product: CASSPPRTSSYNEQFF.

The rearrangement joins TRBV7-9 to TRBJ1-4; TRBD1 matches 9 bases. The V and J ends lost 4 bases and 3 bases, in that order; junction bases with no gene match: 3. CDR1 is SEHNR and CDR2 is FQNEAQ in the germline V gene (reference sequence). The CDR3 length is 15 residues. The CDR3 DNA follows: TGTGCCAGCAGCTGGGGACAGGGTCCTAATGAAAAACTGTTTTTT. It specifies CASSWGQGPNEKLFF.

The chain links TRBV18 to TRBJ2-5; D not resolved. The CDR3 totals 12 residues. Trimming took 3 bases from V and 9 from J, leaving 11 bases between them. Per the germline V gene, CDR1 is KGHSH and CDR2 is LQKENI. The DNA of the CDR3 is TGTGCCAGCTCACCGTTCTATGAGGCCCAGTACTTC. It codes for CASSPFYEAQYF.

This sequence joins TRBV9 and TRBJ2-1; weak D call: TRBD2 (6 bases). V shed 2 bases and J shed 0 bases, with 18 bases lying between them. In germline, CDR1 is SGDLS, CDR2 YYNGEE. The CDR3 is 18 amino acids. CDR3: CASSVAVSGGSSYNEQFF. The CDR3 DNA reads as TGTGCCAGCAGCGTCGCCGTAAGTGGAGGGAGCTCCTACAATGAGCAGTTCTTC.

V gene TRBV28 combines with J gene TRBJ1-2; TRBD1 matches 10 bases. The germline V gene has CDR1 MDHEN and CDR2 SYDVKM. The trim removed 3 bases at V and 7 bases at J, leaving 5 bases unmatched. The CDR3 extends over 14 amino acids. CDR3 coding DNA: TGTGCCAGCAGTTTGTCGGACAGGGGGTTTGGCTACACCTTC. Its protein product is CASSLSDRGFGYTF.

The chain recombines TRBV6-5 with TRBJ1-2; TRBD1 matches at 7 bases. Germline CDR1 reads MNHEY; CDR2 reads SVGAGI. The CDR3 length is 13 residues. With 5 bases clipped from V and 3 bases from J, the junction kept 3 bases outside the gene matches. CDR3 in DNA: TGTGCCAGCAGTCTTCAGGGGGACTATGGCTACACCTTC. Its translation is CASSLQGDYGYTF.

The V and J genes are TRBV5-1 and TRBJ2-6, with 7 positions matching TRBD1. V trimming: 2 bases; J trimming: 2 bases; junction bases outside the gene matches: 4. CDR3 length equals 16 residues. Germline V gene lookup returns CDR1 SGHRS and CDR2 YFSETQ. CDR3 region: CASSFPTGTGANVLTF. Written as DNA, the CDR3 is TGCGCCAGCAGCTTCCCGACAGGGACTGGGGCCAACGTCCTGACTTTC.

The chain employs TRBV7-3 and TRBJ2-1; TRBD2 aligns across 8 bases. In germline, CDR1 is SGHTA, CDR2 FQGTGA. V was pared by 8 bases and J by 4 bases, with 10 bases of the junction left unmatched. The CDR3 has 15 amino acids. The CDR3 loop is CASSRDTSGYNEQFF. In DNA form, the CDR3 reads TGTGCCAGCTCCCGAGACACTAGCGGATACAATGAGCAGTTCTTC. Complete variable domain (other parts from reference TRBV7-3 and TRBJ2-1): GAGVSQTPSNKVTEKGKYVELRCDPISGHTALYWYRQSLGQGPEFLIYFQGTGAADDSGLPNDRFFAVRPEGSVSTLKIQRTERGDSAVYLCASSRDTSGYNEQFFGPGTRLTVL.

This sequence joins TRBV24-1 and TRBJ1-2, with D tentatively TRBD1 (5 bases). The CDR3 is 14 residues long. Trimming cost V 3 bases and J 8 bases, with 15 bases left between them. Looked up from germline, CDR1 is KGHDR and CDR2 is SFDVKD. The CDR3 DNA sequence: TGTGCCACCAGTGATAGGGGTGGTCCGGGAGGCTACACCTTC. This sequence encodes CATSDRGGPGGYTF.

This clone was detected once. V is TRBV10-3 and J is TRBJ1-5; D possibly corresponds to TRBD1 (5 bases). Germline V gene data show CDR1 as ENHRY and CDR2 as SYGVKD. This CDR3 has 14 residues. The germline V and J ends were trimmed by 2 bases and 3 bases, with 8 bases remaining between them. This chain's CDR3 is CAISELGDNQPQHF. CDR3 DNA: TGTGCCATCAGTGAGCTGGGGGACAATCAGCCCCAGCATTTT.

This chain uses TRBV7-3 with TRBJ2-2; D is undetermined. The V and J ends lost 7 bases and 9 bases respectively, with 15 bases between them. There are 13 residues in the CDR3. Germline CDR1 and CDR2: SGHTA and FQGTGA. The CDR3: CASTDHDHRELFF. CDR3 bases: TGTGCCAGCACGGACCATGATCACCGGGAGCTGTTTTTT.

J is TRBJ2-7 and V is TRBV10-3; 9 nucleotides line up with TRBD1. Trimming at V came to 2 bases and at J to 4 bases, leaving 3 bases not matched to a gene. The CDR3 sequence is 14 residues long. Germline V gives CDR1 ENHRY, CDR2 SYGVKD. The chain's CDR3 is CAISERDRAYEQYF. The CDR3 DNA sequence: TGTGCCATCAGTGAGCGGGACAGGGCATACGAGCAGTACTTC.

The chain uses TRBV7-2 and TRBJ1-1; perhaps TRBD1 as D (5 bases). Germline CDR1 SGHTA, CDR2 FQGNSA. The CDR3 length is 15 residues. V lost 6 bases and J lost 4, with 18 bases in between. The CDR3 coding sequence is TGTGCCAGCAGGCCTAGAGGTTCAGGGAGCACTGAAGCTTTCTTT. Translating it yields CASRPRGSGSTEAFF.

V gene TRBV24-1 combines with J gene TRBJ2-1; D not resolved. The CDR3 has 13 residues. V lost 2 bases and J lost 14, with 15 bases in between. Germline assignment: CDR1 KGHDR and CDR2 SFDVKD. CDR3 in DNA: TGTGCCACCAGTGATTCTACAGTACAGTACAAGTTCTTC. Its protein product is CATSDSTVQYKFF.

The chain joins TRBV7-3 to TRBJ2-3, with 9 bases aligning to TRBD1. The CDR3 consists of 15 residues. CDR1 SGHTA and CDR2 FQGTGA come from the germline V gene. Trimming removed 5 bases from V and 6 bases from J; junction bases left unmatched: 9. The DNA for the CDR3 is TGTGCCAGCAGCCAACAGGGGGCGACAGGTGATACGCAGTATTTT. It translates to CASSQQGATGDTQYF.

Only one count was recorded for this clone. The chain employs TRBV7-2 and TRBJ1-2; D is undetermined. With 5 bases removed from V and 1 base from J, the gap between germline ends came to 11 bases. Germline-derived CDR1 and CDR2 are SGHTA and FQGNSA. The CDR3 sequence is 14 residues long. In DNA form, the CDR3 reads TGTGCCAGCAGCGCCTTGGCCGGTAACTATGGCTACACCTTC. It encodes CASSALAGNYGYTF.

The chain is built from TRBV19 and TRBJ1-2; no firm D call. The germline CDR1 and CDR2 sequences are LNHDA and SQIVND (reference sequence). The CDR3 runs to 12 residues. Trimming left V 3 bases short and J 0 bases short, with 2 bases between. CDR3 residues: CASSISNYGYTF. CDR3 DNA sequence: TGTGCCAGTAGTATCTCTAACTATGGCTACACCTTC.

The rearrangement joins TRBV6-2 or TRBV6-3 to TRBJ2-2; D uncertain. From germline, CDR1 is MNHEY and CDR2 SVGEGT. The V and J ends lost 2 bases and 4 bases respectively, with 11 bases between them. This CDR3 has 15 amino acids. The CDR3 sequence: CASSYPGRSTGELFF. Here the CDR3 DNA reads TGTGCCAGCAGTTACCCGGGCCGGTCCACCGGGGAGCTGTTTTTT.

The chain is built from TRBV28 and TRBJ2-5; 11 bases are shared with TRBD2. V shed 8 bases, J shed 1 base, and the junction held 3 bases outside the gene matches. This CDR3 has 14 residues. Germline V gene data show CDR1 as MDHEN and CDR2 as SYDVKM. The CDR3: CASVAGGPQETQYF. In DNA form, the CDR3 reads TGTGCCAGCGTAGCGGGGGGGCCCCAAGAGACCCAGTACTTC.

The chain combines TRBV6-5 with TRBJ1-5; 7 nucleotides agree with TRBD1. From germline, CDR1 is MNHEY and CDR2 SVGAGI. V was pared by 5 bases and J by 3 bases, with 7 bases of the junction left unmatched. This CDR3 contains 15 residues. The CDR3: CASSTQGNANQPQHF. CDR3 nucleotides: TGTGCCAGCAGTACACAGGGGAACGCCAATCAGCCCCAGCATTTT.

The rearrangement links TRBV19 to TRBJ1-6; TRBD1 matches at 7 bases. V was pared by 6 bases and J by 3 bases, with 5 bases of the junction left unmatched. Germline lookup yields CDR1 LNHDA and CDR2 SQIVND (reference sequence). The CDR3 is 15 amino acids. The CDR3 spells CASSLGQDYNSPLHF. CDR3 DNA: TGTGCCAGTAGCCTCGGACAGGACTATAATTCACCCCTCCACTTT.

The chain joins TRBV19 to TRBJ2-3; D remains ambiguous. V lost 7 bases to trimming and J lost 0 bases, with 26 bases between them. This CDR3 region has 19 residues. Looked up from germline, CDR1 is LNHDA and CDR2 is SQIVND (reference sequence). The CDR3 region has the DNA TGTGCCAGTATGAAAGGCCCCAGAAATCGCTCCCCTAGCACAGATACGCAGTATTTT. It yields the protein CASMKGPRNRSPSTDTQYF. Together with reference TRBV19 and TRBJ2-3, the CDR3 gives the full variable domain: DGGITQSPKYLFRKEGQNVTLSCEQNLNHDAMYWYRQDPGQGLRLIYYSQIVNDFQKGDIAEGYSVSREKKESFPLTVTSAQKNPTAFYLCASMKGPRNRSPSTDTQYFGPGTRLTVL.

V gene TRBV6-5 combines with J gene TRBJ2-2; maybe TRBD1 (6 bases). CDR3 length: 15 amino acids. The germline V and J ends were trimmed by 0 bases and 4 bases, with 9 bases remaining between them. CDR1 and CDR2 (germline): MNHEY, SVGAGI. CDR3 loop: CASSYSTGSTGELFF. The DNA of the CDR3 is TGTGCCAGCAGTTACTCGACAGGAAGCACCGGGGAGCTGTTTTTT.

In its sample, this clone was seen once. This chain links TRBV19 with TRBJ1-1; tentative D call: TRBD1 (6 bases). The germline CDR1 and CDR2 sequences are LNHDA and SQIVND (reference sequence). This CDR3 has 17 amino acids. V lost 3 bases and J 5 bases, leaving 22 bases between the germline ends. In nucleotides, the CDR3 is TGTGCCAGTAGTATGAACAGGGCACGAACCGAGCGGACTGAAGCTTTCTTT. Protein: CASSMNRARTERTEAFF.

This chain uses TRBV12-3 or TRBV12-4 with TRBJ2-7; D unclear. V lost 8 bases and J lost 2, with 4 bases in between. The CDR3 consists of 10 residues. The CDR3 DNA reads TGTGCCAGCGGAACCTACGAGCAGTACTTC. Its translation is CASGTYEQYF.

V gene TRBV27 combines with J gene TRBJ1-5, with D possibly being TRBD1 (5 bases). CDR1 and CDR2 from the germline V gene are MNHEY and SMNVEV (reference sequence). CDR3 length: 15 residues. Deletions cut 3 bases from V and 6 bases from J, with 15 bases between. DNA for the CDR3: TGTGCCAGCAGTTTCTTCGGGGCGAACCCTCAGCCCCAGCATTTT. It codes for CASSFFGANPQPQHF.

The chain recombines TRBV10-1 with TRBJ2-1, with a tentative D call TRBD2 (6 bases). The CDR3 extends over 16 amino acids. The V gene's germline CDR1 is WNHNN and CDR2 SYGVQD (reference sequence). V was trimmed by 0 bases and J by 9 bases, leaving 18 bases between them. The chain's CDR3 is CASSESGSGKPGEQFF. The CDR3 coding sequence is TGCGCCAGCAGTGAGTCGGGTAGCGGAAAACCGGGTGAGCAGTTCTTC.

This clone has only one observation. This chain joins TRBV5-1 and TRBJ1-2, with D possibly being TRBD1 (6 bases). Trimming stripped 0 bases from V and 7 bases from J, with 10 bases between. CDR3 length: 13 residues. Germline V gene sequence: CDR1 SGHRS, CDR2 YFSETQ. CDR3 sequence reads: CASSLAGEGGYTF. Written as DNA, the CDR3 is TGCGCCAGCAGCTTGGCAGGGGAAGGTGGCTACACCTTC.